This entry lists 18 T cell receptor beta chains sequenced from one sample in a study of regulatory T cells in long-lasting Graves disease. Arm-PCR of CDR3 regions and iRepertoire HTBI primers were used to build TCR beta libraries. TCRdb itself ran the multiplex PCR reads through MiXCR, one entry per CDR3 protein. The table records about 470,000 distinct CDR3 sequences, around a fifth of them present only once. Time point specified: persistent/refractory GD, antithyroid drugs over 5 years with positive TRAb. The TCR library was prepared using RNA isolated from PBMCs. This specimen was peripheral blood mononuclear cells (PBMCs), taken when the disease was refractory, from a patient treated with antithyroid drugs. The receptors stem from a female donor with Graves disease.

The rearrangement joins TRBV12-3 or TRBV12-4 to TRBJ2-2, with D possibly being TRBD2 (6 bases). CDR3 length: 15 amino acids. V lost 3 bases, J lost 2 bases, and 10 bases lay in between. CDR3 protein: CASSLEGTNTGELFF. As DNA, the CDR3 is TGTGCCAGCAGTTTGGAGGGAACAAACACCGGGGAGCTGTTTTTT.

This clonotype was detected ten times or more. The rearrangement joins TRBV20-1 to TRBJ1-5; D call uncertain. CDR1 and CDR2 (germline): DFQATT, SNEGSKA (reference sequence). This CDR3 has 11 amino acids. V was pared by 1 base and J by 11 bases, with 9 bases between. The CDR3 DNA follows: TGCAGTGCTAGAGCTGGCCTGGCCCAGCATTTT. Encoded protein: CSARAGLAQHF.

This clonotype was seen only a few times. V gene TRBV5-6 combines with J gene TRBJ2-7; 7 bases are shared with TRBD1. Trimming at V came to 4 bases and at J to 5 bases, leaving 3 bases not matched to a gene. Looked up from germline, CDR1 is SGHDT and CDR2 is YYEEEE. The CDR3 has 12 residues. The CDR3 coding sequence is TGTGCCAGCAGCGTCGGGACAGACGAGCAGTACTTC. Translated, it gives CASSVGTDEQYF.

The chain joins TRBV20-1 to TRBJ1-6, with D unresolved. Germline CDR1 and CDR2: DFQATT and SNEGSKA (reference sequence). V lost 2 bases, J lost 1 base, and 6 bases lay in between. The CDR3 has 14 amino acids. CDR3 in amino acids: CSARKQSYNSPLHF. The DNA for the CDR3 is TGCAGTGCTAGAAAACAGTCCTATAATTCACCCCTCCACTTT.

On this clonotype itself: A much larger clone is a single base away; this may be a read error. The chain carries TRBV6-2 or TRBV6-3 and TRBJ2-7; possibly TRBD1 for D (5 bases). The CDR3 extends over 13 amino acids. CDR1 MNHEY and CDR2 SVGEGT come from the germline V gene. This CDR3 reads CDTDDRLFYEQYF. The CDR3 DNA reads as TGTGACACCGACGACAGACTCTTCTACGAGCAGTACTTC.

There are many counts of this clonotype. CDR3 bases: TGTGCCAGCAGTTTCTCACGGACAGGGATAAGGCAGTACTTC. This codes for CASSFSRTGIRQYF. The chain is built from TRBV28 and TRBJ2-7; 8 bases map to TRBD1. CDR3 length equals 14 residues. Germline CDR1 MDHEN, CDR2 SYDVKM. V shed 3 bases and J 9 bases; nucleotides not matched to a gene: 10.

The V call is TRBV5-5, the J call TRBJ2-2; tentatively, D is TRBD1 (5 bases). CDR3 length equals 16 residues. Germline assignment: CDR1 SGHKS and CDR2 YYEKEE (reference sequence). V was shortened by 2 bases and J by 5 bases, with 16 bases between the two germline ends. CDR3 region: CASSFLPQGQTGELFF. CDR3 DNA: TGTGCCAGCAGCTTTCTTCCCCAGGGCCAAACCGGGGAGCTGTTTTTT.

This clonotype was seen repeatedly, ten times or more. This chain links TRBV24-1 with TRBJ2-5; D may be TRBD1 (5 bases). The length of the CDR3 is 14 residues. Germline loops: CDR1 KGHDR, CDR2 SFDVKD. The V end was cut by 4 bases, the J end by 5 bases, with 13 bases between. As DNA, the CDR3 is TGTGCCACCAGTGACACGACAGAGAGTGAGACCCAGTACTTC. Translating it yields CATSDTTESETQYF.

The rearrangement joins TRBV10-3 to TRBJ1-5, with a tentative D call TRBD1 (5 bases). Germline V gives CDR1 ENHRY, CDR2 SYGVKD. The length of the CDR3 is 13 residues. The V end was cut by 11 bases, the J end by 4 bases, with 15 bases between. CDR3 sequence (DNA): TGTGCCGCTGGGGGGGGGGGGAATCAGCCCCAGCATTTT. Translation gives CAAGGGGNQPQHF.

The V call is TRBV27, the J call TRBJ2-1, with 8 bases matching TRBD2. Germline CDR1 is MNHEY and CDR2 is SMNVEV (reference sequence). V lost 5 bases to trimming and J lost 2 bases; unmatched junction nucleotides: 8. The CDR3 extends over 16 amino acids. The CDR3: CASSGPGTSTYNEQFF. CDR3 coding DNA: TGTGCCAGCAGTGGGCCCGGGACTAGTACCTACAATGAGCAGTTCTTC.

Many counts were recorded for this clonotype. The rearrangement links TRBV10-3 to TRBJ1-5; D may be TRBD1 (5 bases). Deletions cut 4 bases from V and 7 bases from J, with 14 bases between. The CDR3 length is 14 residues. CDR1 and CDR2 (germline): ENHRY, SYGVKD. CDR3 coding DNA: TGTGCCATCAGTGGGGCCCATAGGGGCCAGCCCCAGCATTTT. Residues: CAISGAHRGQPQHF.

CDR3 in amino acids: CASSLATGGKGGELFF. In DNA, the CDR3 is TGTGCCAGCAGTTTAGCGACAGGGGGCAAGGGCGGGGAGCTGTTTTTT. The chain recombines TRBV12-3 or TRBV12-4 with TRBJ2-2; 10 bases agree with TRBD1. The trim removed 0 bases at V and 7 bases at J, leaving 5 bases unmatched. The CDR3 length is 16 residues.

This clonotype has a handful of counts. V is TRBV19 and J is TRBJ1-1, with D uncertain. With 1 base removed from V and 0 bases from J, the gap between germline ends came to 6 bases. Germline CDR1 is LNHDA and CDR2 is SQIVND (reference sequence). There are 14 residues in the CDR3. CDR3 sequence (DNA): TGTGCCAGTAGTATAGGGTGGATGAACACTGAAGCTTTCTTT. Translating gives CASSIGWMNTEAFF.

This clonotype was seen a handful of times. The CDR3 loop reads CASSEEGESEAFF. CDR3 DNA: TGTGCCAGCAGTGAAGAGGGGGAAAGTGAAGCTTTCTTT. V gene TRBV6-2 or TRBV6-3 combines with J gene TRBJ1-1; D perhaps matches TRBD1 (6 bases). The CDR3 runs 13 residues. Per germline, CDR1 MNHEY and CDR2 SVGEGT. Trimming took 5 bases from V and 7 from J, leaving 14 bases between them.

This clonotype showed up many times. CDR3 loop: CASSPAGAGRPYEQYF. CDR3 DNA sequence: TGTGCCAGCAGTCCCGCCGGAGCGGGACGTCCCTACGAGCAGTACTTC. The rearrangement links TRBV28 to TRBJ2-7; 7 bases agree with TRBD2. Germline values: CDR1 MDHEN, CDR2 SYDVKM. The V segment lost 5 bases and the J segment 2 bases; nucleotides outside the gene matches: 12. The CDR3 extends over 16 amino acids.

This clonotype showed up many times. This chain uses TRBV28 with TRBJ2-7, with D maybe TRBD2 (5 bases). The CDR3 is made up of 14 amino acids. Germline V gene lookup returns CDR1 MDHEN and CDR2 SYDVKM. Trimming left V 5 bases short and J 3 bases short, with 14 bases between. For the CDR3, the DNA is TGTGCCAGCAGTCACGCAGGCCGGGGCTACGAGCAGTACTTC. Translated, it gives CASSHAGRGYEQYF.

The CDR3 loop reads CASSHPKGADTGELFF. In DNA, the CDR3 is TGTGCCAGCAGCCACCCCAAGGGAGCGGACACCGGGGAGCTGTTTTTT. The rearrangement joins TRBV9 to TRBJ2-2; maybe TRBD2 (5 bases). CDR1 and CDR2 (germline): SGDLS, YYNGEE. The V and J ends lost 4 bases and 3 bases respectively, with 16 bases between them. CDR3 length equals 16 residues.

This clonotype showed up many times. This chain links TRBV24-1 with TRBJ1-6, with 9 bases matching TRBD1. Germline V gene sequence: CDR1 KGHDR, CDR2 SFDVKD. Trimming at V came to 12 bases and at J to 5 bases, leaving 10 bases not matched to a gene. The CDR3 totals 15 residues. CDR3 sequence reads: CAPNHRGLDNSPLHF. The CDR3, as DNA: TGTGCCCCAAACCACAGGGGGCTGGATAATTCACCCCTCCACTTT.